The 8 T cell receptor beta chains presented below share a single source sample, sequenced in a study of blood T cell repertoires in COVID-19. TCRdb's copy holds only in-frame clones and misses some; the assay was immunoSEQ multiplex PCR. Found here are some 190,000 clones, roughly 76% of them singletons; the top ten hold around 8.1%. The specimen was peripheral blood. The source of these receptors is a woman aged 50 to 60 with active or convalescent COVID-19.

V is TRBV19 and J is TRBJ2-3; 8 bases align to TRBD2. Losses at the gene ends were 6 bases for V and 2 bases for J; bases not matched to a gene: 10. Per the germline V gene, CDR1 is LNHDA and CDR2 is SQIVND (reference sequence). The CDR3 totals 16 residues. CDR3 region: CASSIRPAGDTDTQYF. The DNA of the CDR3 is TGTGCCAGTAGCATTCGTCCAGCGGGAGACACAGATACGCAGTATTTT.

This chain uses TRBV6-2 or TRBV6-3 with TRBJ2-3; 11 bases match TRBD2. Per germline, CDR1 MNHEY and CDR2 SVGEGT. The CDR3 covers 15 residues. J gave up 6 bases and V 2 bases, and 4 bases lay outside the gene matches. CDR3 DNA: TGTGCCAGCAGTTACGCACTAGCGGGAGCGGATACGCAGTATTTT. Its translation: CASSYALAGADTQYF.

This clone was found a few times. The chain is built from TRBV7-3 and TRBJ2-5; possible D gene TRBD2, 6 bases. CDR1 and CDR2 (germline): SGHTA, FQGTGA. The V end was cut by 3 bases, the J end by 1 base, with 15 bases between. CDR3 length: 16 amino acids. The CDR3 sequence: CASSFGSTGGQETQYF. The DNA of the CDR3 is TGTGCCAGCAGCTTTGGTTCTACCGGGGGCCAAGAGACCCAGTACTTC.

The rearrangement uses TRBV2 and TRBJ1-1; D perhaps matches TRBD1 (6 bases). V was shortened by 2 bases and J by 1 base, with 8 bases between the two germline ends. Germline V gene lookup returns CDR1 SNHLY and CDR2 FYNNEI. The length of the CDR3 is 14 residues. CDR3 sequence (DNA): TGTGCCAGCAGTGAACAGGGGAGGAACACTGAAGCTTTCTTT. Translating it yields CASSEQGRNTEAFF.

The chain's CDR3 is CASRGQGLETQYF. CDR3 coding DNA: TGTGCCTCGAGGGGGCAGGGCCTAGAGACCCAGTACTTC. V gene TRBV6-5 combines with J gene TRBJ2-5, with 7 nucleotides matching TRBD1. The CDR3 consists of 13 residues. V trimming: 11 bases; J trimming: 4 bases; junction bases outside the gene matches: 10. The germline V gene encodes CDR1 MNHEY and CDR2 SVGAGI.

This clone was detected only a few times. The J gene is TRBJ2-1, the V gene TRBV28, with TRBD2 matching over 12 bases. Germline V gives CDR1 MDHEN, CDR2 SYDVKM. CDR3 length equals 15 residues. The junction had 7 bases not matched to a gene; V was cut back by 6 bases and J by 7 bases. The CDR3 loop reads CASRTSGRNRNEQFF. DNA for the CDR3: TGTGCCAGCAGAACTAGCGGGAGGAATAGAAATGAGCAGTTCTTC.

CDR3 sequence (DNA): TGTGCCAGCAGTCCCTCGGGGAAGGCGGGGGGAGACACTGAAGCTTTCTTT. Its translation is CASSPSGKAGGDTEAFF. The rearrangement joins TRBV6-6 to TRBJ1-1, with D tentatively TRBD1 (5 bases). With 5 bases removed from V and 3 bases from J, the gap between germline ends came to 22 bases. The CDR3 is 17 residues long. The V gene's germline CDR1 is MNHNY and CDR2 SVGAGI (reference sequence).

This clone has a single count. The V call is TRBV6-1, the J call TRBJ1-2; a weak D match, TRBD1 (6 bases). The CDR3 contains 17 residues. The germline CDR1 and CDR2 sequences are MNHNS and SASEGT. Trimming pared 2 bases from V and 2 bases from J, leaving 18 bases between. CDR3 sequence reads: CASSEKAMVGQNYGYTF. CDR3 sequence (DNA): TGTGCCAGCAGTGAAAAGGCGATGGTAGGACAGAACTATGGCTACACCTTC.